This T cell receptor beta chain was documented in a study of blood T cell repertoires in COVID-19. Study-level information: The origin of the acute and convalescent COVID-19 samples was the United States, Italy and Spain. PBMCs, B-cell-depleted T cells, or T cells were the source of the cDNA or gDNA that made up the material.

Original handling: Using reference gene primer amplification, nucleated cell counts were estimated. Assay: immunoSEQ multiplex PCR; the TCRdb copy retains only in-frame clones and omits some. That table furnishes V, J and clone size, whereas the DNA furnished D and trimming. The top ten clones hold roughly an eighth of a sample with some 120,000 clones, 84% of them seen once. The CDR3 loop spans 16 amino acids. Germline loops: CDR1 MGHDK, CDR2 SYGVNS. Trimming took off 1 base at V and 5 bases at J, with 15 bases between the two ends. Source material: peripheral blood. The rearrangement links TRBV25-1 to TRBJ1-5, with D possibly TRBD1 on 5 matching bases. The TCR originated in a woman aged 55-69 years with acute or convalescent COVID-19. CDR3 amino acids: CASSESSREGDQPQHF. The CDR3 DNA is TGTGCCAGCAGTGAATCCTCCCGCGAAGGGGATCAGCCCCAGCATTTT.